Following are 31 T cell receptor beta chains from one sample sequenced in a study of cytomegalovirus exposure and HLA in healthy donors. Using immunoSEQ multiplex PCR, the repertoire was profiled, and TCRdb retains in-frame clones only, with some absent. The repertoire consists of about 240,000 clones, with around 87% occurring once and the leading ten covering 0.95% to 1.5%. The specimen sequenced was PBMCs. The receptors stem from a woman in her 30s in good health and CMV-seropositive.

The chain combines TRBV27 with TRBJ2-7; D gene ambiguous. Germline V gene sequence: CDR1 MNHEY, CDR2 SMNVEV (reference sequence). V was cut by 0 bases and J by 3 bases, with 6 bases left in between. The CDR3 is 13 residues long. The CDR3: CASSLSELYEQYF. DNA for the CDR3: TGTGCCAGCAGTTTATCAGAGCTCTACGAGCAGTACTTC.

This chain uses TRBV27 with TRBJ2-1, with D possibly matching TRBD2 (5 bases). The CDR3 extends over 16 amino acids. Germline-derived CDR1 and CDR2 are MNHEY and SMNVEV (reference sequence). V gave up 2 bases and J gave up 5 bases, with 16 bases separating them. This CDR3 is CASSLVFRDGNNEQFF. The DNA for the CDR3 is TGTGCCAGCAGTTTAGTATTCCGGGATGGGAACAATGAGCAGTTCTTC.

The gene calls are TRBV5-4 and TRBJ1-1; 8 positions match TRBD1. The germline CDR1 and CDR2 sequences are SGHNT and YYREEE (reference sequence). This CDR3 region has 14 residues. J was trimmed by 1 base and V by 4 bases; bases with no gene match: 3. The CDR3 spells CASSADRENTEAFF. As DNA, the CDR3 is TGTGCCAGCAGCGCGGACAGGGAGAACACTGAAGCTTTCTTT.

J is TRBJ1-2 and V is TRBV11-3, with 10 bases fitting TRBD1. The ends lost 5 bases at V and 5 bases at J; junction bases unmatched: 8. Germline CDR1 and CDR2: SGHNT and YENEEA. The CDR3 has 15 residues. The CDR3: CASSARTGGQYGYTF. Here the CDR3 DNA reads TGTGCCAGCAGCGCACGGACAGGGGGACAGTATGGCTACACCTTC.

The chain carries TRBV4-2 and TRBJ2-7; 15 bases fit TRBD2. V trimming: 5 bases; J trimming: 3 bases; junction bases outside the gene matches: 8. This CDR3 region has 17 residues. The germline CDR1 and CDR2 sequences are LGHNA and YNFKEQ. The CDR3 here is CASSNEGLAGGYYEQYF. In DNA form, the CDR3 reads TGTGCCAGCAGCAACGAAGGACTAGCGGGAGGGTACTACGAGCAGTACTTC.

The V call is TRBV7-6, the J call TRBJ2-7; 14 bases are shared with TRBD2. With 5 bases clipped from V and 3 bases from J, the junction kept 3 bases outside the gene matches. The CDR3 is 15 amino acids. The germline V gene has CDR1 SGHVS and CDR2 FNYEAQ. The CDR3 region is CASSPTSGRVYEQYF. CDR3 nucleotides: TGTGCCAGCAGCCCGACTAGCGGGAGGGTCTACGAGCAGTACTTC. The entire variable domain, with the rest obtained from reference TRBV7-6 and TRBJ2-7, is as follows: GAGVSQSPRYKVTKRGQDVALRCDPISGHVSLYWYRQALGQGPEFLTYFNYEAQQDKSGLPNDRFSAERPEGSISTLTIQRTEQRDSAMYRCASSPTSGRVYEQYFGPGTRLTVT.

V is TRBV5-1 and J is TRBJ2-7, with 8 bases aligning to TRBD1. From germline, CDR1 is SGHRS and CDR2 YFSETQ. The CDR3 runs to 14 residues. The V gene end was trimmed by 4 bases and the J gene end by 3 bases; junction bases not matched to a gene: 6. Here the CDR3 DNA reads TGCGCCAGCAGCCCAGGACAGGGAGGCTACGAGCAGTACTTC. As protein: CASSPGQGGYEQYF.

V usage is TRBV11-2 and J usage is TRBJ2-2; D might be TRBD2 (5 bases). The CDR3 is made up of 17 amino acids. Trimming removed 3 bases from V and 4 bases from J, with 18 bases in between. CDR1 SGHAT and CDR2 FQNNGV come from the germline V gene. The CDR3 spells CASSFGRSGVGTGELFF. The CDR3 DNA follows: TGTGCCAGCAGCTTCGGCCGAAGCGGTGTCGGCACCGGGGAGCTGTTTTTT.

The rearrangement links TRBV5-1 to TRBJ2-2; 7 bases agree with TRBD1. Germline-derived CDR1 and CDR2 are SGHRS and YFSETQ. This CDR3 contains 15 residues. With 0 bases clipped from V and 7 bases from J, the junction kept 6 bases outside the gene matches. CDR3 in DNA: TGCGCCAGCAGCTTGGGACAGGGAGTTCACGGGGAGCTGTTTTTT. Protein: CASSLGQGVHGELFF.

This clone has just one count. The chain joins TRBV30 to TRBJ1-1; TRBD1 agrees at 8 bases. The V and J ends lost 5 bases and 3 bases, in that order; junction bases with no gene match: 5. The CDR3 is 13 amino acids. Germline V lookup: CDR1 GTSNPN, CDR2 SVGIG (reference sequence). The CDR3: CAWAGGLYTEAFF. The DNA for the CDR3 is TGTGCCTGGGCAGGGGGCCTGTACACTGAAGCTTTCTTT.

The rearrangement joins TRBV6-4 to TRBJ1-5; D remains ambiguous. The V and J ends lost 3 bases and 7 bases respectively, with 10 bases between them. The CDR3 length is 13 residues. CDR1 and CDR2 from the germline V gene are MRHNA and SNTAGT. The CDR3 DNA is TGTGCCAGCAGTGAAGGCGAGGGACAGCCCCAGCATTTT. Encoded protein: CASSEGEGQPQHF.

The gene calls are TRBV2 and TRBJ1-5; tentative D call: TRBD1 (6 bases). Germline CDR1 SNHLY, CDR2 FYNNEI. The CDR3 runs to 15 residues. V lost 3 bases to trimming and J lost 2 bases, with 11 bases between them. CDR3 residues: CASSEYRVGNQPQHF. In nucleotides, the CDR3 is TGTGCCAGCAGTGAGTACAGGGTAGGCAATCAGCCCCAGCATTTT.

V gene TRBV11-2 combines with J gene TRBJ1-1; D is perhaps TRBD1 (6 bases). This CDR3 region has 18 residues. Looked up from germline, CDR1 is SGHAT and CDR2 is FQNNGV. V lost 3 bases and J 0 bases, leaving 20 bases between the germline ends. The CDR3 is CASSFWGRLRGMNTEAFF. The CDR3 bases are TGTGCCAGCAGCTTTTGGGGGCGCCTGAGGGGGATGAACACTGAAGCTTTCTTT.

The rearrangement uses TRBV7-2 and TRBJ2-7; D is unresolved. CDR3 length: 11 residues. Trimming removed 5 bases at V and 2 bases at J, with 4 bases between. Germline-derived CDR1 and CDR2 are SGHTA and FQGNSA. CDR3 sequence reads: CASSLTYEQYF. The CDR3 bases are TGTGCCAGCAGCCTAACCTACGAGCAGTACTTC.

The J gene is TRBJ1-4, the V gene TRBV4-1, with 7 bases identical to TRBD1. CDR1 and CDR2 (germline): MGHRA, YSYEKL. Unmatched junction bases numbered 10, after V lost 4 bases and J lost 5 bases. The CDR3 has 16 residues. The CDR3 reads CASSLDRVGRNEKLFF. CDR3 DNA: TGCGCCAGCAGCCTTGACAGGGTAGGACGGAATGAAAAACTGTTTTTT.

This chain joins TRBV7-8 and TRBJ1-3, with D perhaps matching TRBD1 (5 bases). V was clipped by 4 bases and J by 4 bases, with 11 bases between them. Germline loops: CDR1 SGHVS, CDR2 FQNEAQ. The CDR3 extends over 14 amino acids. The CDR3 protein is CASSSQAPGNTIYF. The CDR3 nucleotides are TGTGCCAGCAGCTCACAGGCTCCCGGAAACACCATATATTTT.

In its sample, this clone was seen a few times. The CDR3 coding sequence is TGTGCCAGCAGCGTAGCTGTCCCCGGGGAGCTGTTTTTT. Its translation: CASSVAVPGELFF. V and J are TRBV9 and TRBJ2-2; D is uncertain. V was shortened by 0 bases and J by 6 bases, with 6 bases between the two germline ends. Germline values: CDR1 SGDLS, CDR2 YYNGEE. The CDR3 totals 13 residues.

The chain joins TRBV28 to TRBJ2-2; D unresolved. Trimming took off 4 bases at V and 5 bases at J, with 14 bases between the two ends. The CDR3 sequence is 15 residues long. Germline assignment: CDR1 MDHEN and CDR2 SYDVKM. This CDR3 is CASSSRQVRTGELFF. The CDR3 bases are TGTGCCAGCAGTTCACGACAAGTTCGGACCGGGGAGCTGTTTTTT.

This chain links TRBV5-1 with TRBJ2-7; 8 bases map to TRBD1. Germline-derived CDR1 and CDR2 are SGHRS and YFSETQ. The junction had 4 bases not matched to a gene; V was cut back by 3 bases and J by 5 bases. The length of the CDR3 is 13 residues. The CDR3 loop is CASSWTGNHEQYF. The CDR3 nucleotides read TGCGCCAGCAGCTGGACAGGGAACCACGAGCAGTACTTC.

As to this clone: The germline gene is not matched at one end of the junction; a read error may be the cause. The genes are TRBV11-2 and TRBJ2-7; 7 positions match TRBD2. The CDR3 totals 14 residues. Germline-derived CDR1 and CDR2 are SGHAT and FQNNGV. This CDR3 reads CASGLESGKYEQYF. The CDR3 DNA reads as TGTGCCAGCGGCTTAGAGAGCGGGAAGTACGAGCAGTACTTC.

The chain employs TRBV7-6 and TRBJ2-3; perhaps TRBD1 as D (5 bases). The germline V gene has CDR1 SGHVS and CDR2 FNYEAQ. Deletions cut 2 bases from V and 11 bases from J, with 11 bases between. The CDR3 spans 12 residues. This CDR3 reads CASSLFAGRQYF. CDR3 DNA sequence: TGTGCCAGCAGCTTATTTGCAGGGCGGCAGTATTTT.

This rearrangement joins TRBV5-1 to TRBJ2-1; a weak D match, TRBD2 (6 bases). V lost 0 bases, J lost 6 bases, and 13 bases lay in between. The CDR3 runs to 15 residues. CDR1 and CDR2 from the germline V gene are SGHRS and YFSETQ. CDR3 sequence: CASSLGGSGLNEQFF. The CDR3 nucleotides are TGCGCCAGCAGCTTGGGCGGTAGCGGCCTCAATGAGCAGTTCTTC.

This sequence joins TRBV19 and TRBJ2-1; TRBD2 agrees at 9 bases. This CDR3 spans 18 amino acids. Per germline, CDR1 LNHDA and CDR2 SQIVND (reference sequence). The junction had 13 bases not matched to a gene; V was cut back by 7 bases and J by 0 bases. CDR3 DNA sequence: TGTGCCAGTACCTATAGCGGGAGTGGGGGTAGCTCCTACAATGAGCAGTTCTTC. It specifies CASTYSGSGGSSYNEQFF.

The chain couples TRBV2 to TRBJ1-5; 7 bases are a match to TRBD1. The germline gives CDR1 SNHLY, CDR2 FYNNEI. V was pared by 8 bases and J by 4 bases, with 8 bases of the junction left unmatched. The CDR3 is 14 residues long. The CDR3 coding sequence is TGTGCCAGCGGGTGGACAGGTCAGAATCAGCCCCAGCATTTT. Its protein product is CASGWTGQNQPQHF.

The CDR3 DNA reads as TGTGCCAGCCCGTTGACATCTTGGACCCAGTACTTC. Amino acid sequence: CASPLTSWTQYF. The chain carries TRBV27 and TRBJ2-5; D gene uncertain. CDR3 length equals 12 residues. Germline-derived CDR1 and CDR2 are MNHEY and SMNVEV (reference sequence). Trimming took 8 bases from V and 7 from J, leaving 14 bases between them.

This clone was seen a few times. The genes are TRBV29-1 and TRBJ2-1; no clear D. With 3 bases removed from V and 8 bases from J, the gap between germline ends came to 5 bases. CDR1 and CDR2 from the germline V gene are SQVTM and ANQGSEA. This CDR3 region has 10 residues. The CDR3 spells CSVDIDEQFF. CDR3 in DNA: TGCAGCGTTGATATCGATGAGCAGTTCTTC.

Only a few counts were recorded for this clone. V is TRBV27 and J is TRBJ2-7; D ambiguous. Trimming removed 7 bases at V and 2 bases at J, with 12 bases between. Germline assignment: CDR1 MNHEY and CDR2 SMNVEV (reference sequence). The CDR3 covers 13 residues. The CDR3 protein is CASTERSTYEQYF. The DNA of the CDR3 is TGTGCCAGCACCGAACGGAGTACCTACGAGCAGTACTTC.

The chain has TRBV9 and TRBJ1-3, with TRBD1 as a possible D gene (6 bases). Trimming removed 2 bases at V and 2 bases at J, with 8 bases between. This CDR3 contains 14 residues. From germline, CDR1 is SGDLS and CDR2 YYNGEE. The CDR3 here is CASSVTGPGNTIYF. DNA for the CDR3: TGTGCCAGCAGCGTCACAGGGCCTGGAAACACCATATATTTT.

This clone was picked up one time. The gene calls are TRBV28 and TRBJ2-7; no reliable D call. CDR1 and CDR2 (germline): MDHEN, SYDVKM. V lost 5 bases to trimming and J lost 4 bases, with 3 bases between them. The CDR3 runs 10 residues. CDR3 loop: CASSLYEQYF. DNA for the CDR3: TGTGCCAGCAGTCTTTACGAGCAGTACTTC.

The chain joins TRBV30 to TRBJ2-7; TRBD2 matches at 8 bases. The CDR3 length is 13 residues. Germline CDR1 GTSNPN, CDR2 SVGIG (reference sequence). After removal of 0 bases from V and 6 bases from J, the junction contained 4 bases not matched to a gene. CDR3: CAWSVIAGTEQYF. CDR3 nucleotide sequence: TGTGCCTGGAGTGTAATAGCGGGGACCGAGCAGTACTTC.

V is TRBV27 and J is TRBJ1-2; no clear D. The V and J ends lost 2 bases and 4 bases respectively, with 17 bases between them. In germline, CDR1 is MNHEY, CDR2 SMNVEV (reference sequence). This CDR3 spans 16 amino acids. CDR3 sequence reads: CASSLSGGVEGYGYTF. In DNA form, the CDR3 reads TGTGCCAGCAGTTTAAGCGGAGGCGTCGAGGGCTATGGCTACACCTTC.